This T cell receptor (beta chain) was recovered during a study of response to subunit inactivated influenza vaccine. The sample holds one count of this clonotype. The CDR3 length is 18 residues. J gave up 9 bases and V 1 base, and 16 bases lay outside the gene matches. The germline gives CDR1 SGHVS, CDR2 FQNEAQ. From the RT-PCR reads, TCRdb called clonotypes with MiXCR, one entry per CDR3 protein. Among 610,000 or so distinct CDR3 sequences listed, 14% were seen once. The sequence was obtained from a man in his fifties or sixties who received an inactivated influenza vaccine. The material sequenced was PBMCs from blood, taken roughly 13 days after vaccination. V is TRBV7-8 and J is TRBJ2-5, with TRBD2 matching over 11 bases. The CDR3 DNA follows: TGTGCCAGCAGCTTAGTGGCGGGGACTAGCGGTACCTCAAGGTCCCAGTACTTC. Amino acid sequence: CASSLVAGTSGTSRSQYF.